This TCR beta chain is drawn from a study of beta chain features in type 1 diabetes. The study, taken as a whole, reports: Type 1 diabetes patients had moderately but significantly shorter TCRB CDR3s in all four CD4+ subsets.

Trimming cost V 3 bases and J 0 bases, with 7 bases left between them. CDR1 is KGHSH, CDR2 LQKENI, per germline. The CDR3 sequence is 14 residues long. This clone was observed a few times. Its antigen is as yet unknown. What was sequenced were expressed TCRB transcripts, since all of the isolated RNA had been reverse transcribed. TCRdb's table, derived via immunoSEQ multiplex PCR, lists solely in-frame clones and lacks some. The sample has 300,000 or so clones, roughly 13% seen once. The chain combines TRBV18 with TRBJ2-3; TRBD1 is a possible D gene (5 bases). What was sequenced was naive CD4+ T cells from blood. The origin of this receptor is a woman between 18 and 29 years old with type 1 diabetes. This CDR3 is CASSPNRSTDTQYF. The CDR3 DNA is TGTGCCAGCTCACCTAACAGGAGCACAGATACGCAGTATTTT.